The clone carrying this TCR beta chain was seen a handful of times. This entry is derived from a study of blood T cell repertoires in COVID-19. Overall study context: Collection of acute and convalescent COVID-19 samples took place in the United States, Italy and Spain. From T cells, B-cell-depleted T cells, or PBMCs came the material, which was cDNA or gDNA.

In the study's own analysis: The assay estimated nucleated cells by amplifying reference gene primers. The table came from immunoSEQ multiplex PCR; TCRdb's copy has only in-frame clones and leaves some out. V and J calls and clone size come straight from that table; D and trimming were deduced from the DNA. The sample holds 300,000 to 400,000 clones, 87% seen once. The clonotype was recovered from a woman aged 50 to 65 who had recovered from COVID-19. Sequencing was carried out using peripheral blood.

The CDR3 reads CASSPGGGPSSYEQYF. The CDR3 DNA reads as TGTGCCAGCTCACCCGGAGGGGGCCCGAGCTCCTACGAGCAGTACTTC. This rearrangement joins TRBV18 to TRBJ2-7; D may be TRBD1 (7 bases). V was trimmed by 3 bases and J by 0 bases, leaving 15 bases between them. Germline assignment: CDR1 KGHSH and CDR2 LQKENI. The CDR3 runs to 16 residues. Filled out from reference TRBV18 and TRBJ2-7, the complete variable domain reads NAGVMQNPRHLVRRRGQEARLRCSPMKGHSHVYWYRQLPEEGLKFMVYLQKENIIDESGMPKERFSAEFPKEGPSILRIQQVVRGDSAAYFCASSPGGGPSSYEQYFGPGTRLTVT.